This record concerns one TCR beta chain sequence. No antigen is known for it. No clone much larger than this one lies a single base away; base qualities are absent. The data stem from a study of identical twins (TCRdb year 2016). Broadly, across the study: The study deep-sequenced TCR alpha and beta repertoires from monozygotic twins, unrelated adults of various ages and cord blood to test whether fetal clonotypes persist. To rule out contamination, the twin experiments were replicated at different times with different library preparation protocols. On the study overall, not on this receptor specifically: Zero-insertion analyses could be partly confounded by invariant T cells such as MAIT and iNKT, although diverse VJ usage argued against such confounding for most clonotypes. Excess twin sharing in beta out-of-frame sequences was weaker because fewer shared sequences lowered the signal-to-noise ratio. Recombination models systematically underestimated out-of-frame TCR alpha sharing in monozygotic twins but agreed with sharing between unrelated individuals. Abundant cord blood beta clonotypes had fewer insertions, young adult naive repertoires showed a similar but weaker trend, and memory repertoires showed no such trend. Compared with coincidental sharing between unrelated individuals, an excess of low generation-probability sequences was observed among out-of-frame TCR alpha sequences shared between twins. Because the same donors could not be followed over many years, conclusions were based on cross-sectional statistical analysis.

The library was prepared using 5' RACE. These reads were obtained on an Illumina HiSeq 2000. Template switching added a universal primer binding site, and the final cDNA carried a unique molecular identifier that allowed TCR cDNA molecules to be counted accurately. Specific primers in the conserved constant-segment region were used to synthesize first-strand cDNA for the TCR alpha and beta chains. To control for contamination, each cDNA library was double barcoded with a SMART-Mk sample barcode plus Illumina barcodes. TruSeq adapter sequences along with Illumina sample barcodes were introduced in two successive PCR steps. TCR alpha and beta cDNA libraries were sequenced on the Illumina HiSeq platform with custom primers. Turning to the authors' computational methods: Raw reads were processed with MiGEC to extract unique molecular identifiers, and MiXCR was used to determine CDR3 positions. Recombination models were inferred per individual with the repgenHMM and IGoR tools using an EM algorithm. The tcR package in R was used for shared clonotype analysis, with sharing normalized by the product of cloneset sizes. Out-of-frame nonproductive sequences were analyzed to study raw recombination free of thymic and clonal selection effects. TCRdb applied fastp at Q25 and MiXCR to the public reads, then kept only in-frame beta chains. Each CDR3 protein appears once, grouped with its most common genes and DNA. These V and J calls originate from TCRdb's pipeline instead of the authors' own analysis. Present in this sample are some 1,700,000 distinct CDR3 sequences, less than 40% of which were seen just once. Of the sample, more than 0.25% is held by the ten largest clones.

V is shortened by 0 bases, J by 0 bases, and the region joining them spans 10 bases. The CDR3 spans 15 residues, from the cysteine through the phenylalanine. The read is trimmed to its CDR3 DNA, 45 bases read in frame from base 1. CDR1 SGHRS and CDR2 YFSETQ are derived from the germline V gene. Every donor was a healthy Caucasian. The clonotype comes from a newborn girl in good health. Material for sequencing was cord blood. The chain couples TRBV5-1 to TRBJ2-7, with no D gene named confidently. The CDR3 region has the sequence CASSLARQPSYEQYF. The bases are TGCGCCAGCAGCTTGGCTAGGCAGCCCTCCTACGAGCAGTACTTC.